The 17 T cell receptor beta chains presented below share a single source sample, sequenced in a study of cytomegalovirus exposure and HLA in healthy donors. The PCR made use of 60 Vbeta and 13 Jbeta primers. The data were produced by immunoSEQ multiplex PCR, yet TCRdb's version contains in-frame clones alone and is incomplete. The ten top clones account for more than 4.5%, within a sample of some 40,000 clones. Source material: PBMCs. The source of these receptors is a human donor in good health.

V usage is TRBV9 and J usage is TRBJ1-6; no clear D. V was pared by 0 bases and J by 7 bases, with 11 bases between. Germline lookup yields CDR1 SGDLS and CDR2 YYNGEE. CDR3 length: 15 residues. As DNA, the CDR3 is TGTGCCAGCAGCGTAGACCCCAGGCCCAATTCACCCCTCCACTTT. Translation gives CASSVDPRPNSPLHF.

V and J are TRBV5-1 and TRBJ1-5, with no clear D. CDR1 and CDR2 (germline): SGHRS, YFSETQ. Trimming removed 2 bases at V and 6 bases at J, with 9 bases between. The CDR3 is 13 amino acids. The CDR3 loop reads CASSFEGGQPQHF. Here the CDR3 DNA reads TGCGCCAGCAGCTTTGAGGGAGGTCAGCCCCAGCATTTT.

The chain recombines TRBV11-2 with TRBJ1-6, with 8 bases identical to TRBD1. Germline CDR1 is SGHAT and CDR2 is FQNNGV. The CDR3 covers 14 residues. Trimming cost V 5 bases and J 6 bases; bases outside gene matches: 3. CDR3 nucleotides: TGTGCCAGCAGCCTGACAGGGGCTAATTCACCCCTCCACTTT. Its protein product is CASSLTGANSPLHF. Drawing the rest from reference TRBV11-2 and TRBJ1-6, the complete variable domain is EAGVAQSPRYKIIEKRQSVAFWCNPISGHATLYWYQQILGQGPKLLIQFQNNGVVDDSQLPKDRFSAERLKGVDSTLKIQPAKLEDSAVYLCASSLTGANSPLHFGNGTRLTVT.

This chain connects TRBV5-1 to TRBJ1-2, with no clear D. V lost 2 bases and J lost 4, with 9 bases in between. The CDR3 runs to 13 residues. Germline CDR1 SGHRS, CDR2 YFSETQ. The CDR3: CASSLEVGYGYTF. The CDR3, as DNA: TGCGCCAGCAGCTTAGAGGTGGGCTATGGCTACACCTTC.

The rearrangement uses TRBV6-5 and TRBJ1-1; 11 nucleotides match TRBD1. Germline V gene sequence: CDR1 MNHEY, CDR2 SVGAGI. After removal of 8 bases from V and 5 bases from J, the junction contained 10 bases not matched to a gene. This CDR3 is 15 amino acids long. CDR3 sequence reads: CASRPGDRGWTEAFF. CDR3 DNA: TGTGCCAGCCGACCTGGGGACAGGGGGTGGACTGAAGCTTTCTTT.

The J gene is TRBJ1-2, the V gene TRBV10-2; no definite D call. This CDR3 region has 12 residues. The V gene lost 2 bases and the J gene lost 8 bases, with 9 bases spanning the gap. Looked up from germline, CDR1 is WSHSY and CDR2 is SAAADI. This chain's CDR3 is CASSETPEGYTF. The CDR3 DNA sequence: TGCGCCAGCAGTGAGACACCGGAGGGCTACACCTTC.

The chain recombines TRBV7-3 with TRBJ1-1, with D possibly being TRBD1 (6 bases). CDR3 length: 14 amino acids. Trimming shortened V by 4 bases and J by 6 bases, and 15 bases separated the two germline ends. In germline, CDR1 is SGHTA, CDR2 FQGTGA. CDR3: CASSSGELRPEAFF. The CDR3 DNA is TGTGCCAGCAGCTCAGGGGAGCTAAGGCCTGAAGCTTTCTTT.

J is TRBJ1-2 and V is TRBV28; TRBD1 might be the D (5 bases). Germline V gene sequence: CDR1 MDHEN, CDR2 SYDVKM. This CDR3 contains 11 residues. With 7 bases removed from V and 4 bases from J, the gap between germline ends came to 7 bases. The CDR3 loop reads CASTDSYGYTF. The CDR3 DNA is TGTGCCAGCACCGACAGCTATGGCTACACCTTC.

The chain combines TRBV19 with TRBJ2-5; perhaps TRBD2 as D (5 bases). Germline CDR1 LNHDA, CDR2 SQIVND (reference sequence). The V and J ends lost 5 bases and 4 bases respectively, with 5 bases between them. The CDR3 sequence is 11 residues long. CDR3 DNA: TGTGCCAGTAGTGGAGGAGAGACCCAGTACTTC. It codes for CASSGGETQYF.

The V call is TRBV19, the J call TRBJ1-1; the D gene is possibly TRBD1 (5 bases). The CDR3 runs 15 residues. Germline CDR1 LNHDA, CDR2 SQIVND (reference sequence). With 6 bases removed from V and 1 base from J, the gap between germline ends came to 15 bases. CDR3 sequence (DNA): TGTGCCAGTAGCGTTACACAGGTCTCGAACACTGAAGCTTTCTTT. It yields the protein CASSVTQVSNTEAFF. Using reference TRBV19 and TRBJ1-1 for the parts outside the CDR3, the full variable domain is DGGITQSPKYLFRKEGQNVTLSCEQNLNHDAMYWYRQDPGQGLRLIYYSQIVNDFQKGDIAEGYSVSREKKESFPLTVTSAQKNPTAFYLCASSVTQVSNTEAFFGQGTRLTVV.

V and J are TRBV4-1 and TRBJ2-1, with TRBD1 matching over 11 bases. CDR1 and CDR2 from the germline V gene are MGHRA and YSYEKL. The CDR3 is 14 residues long. V trimming: 6 bases; J trimming: 6 bases; junction bases outside the gene matches: 4. This chain's CDR3 is CASRGQGGRNEQFF. As DNA, the CDR3 is TGCGCCAGCAGGGGACAGGGGGGTCGCAATGAGCAGTTCTTC.

The chain links TRBV6-6 to TRBJ2-1; the D gene is possibly TRBD1 (6 bases). Germline V lookup: CDR1 MNHNY, CDR2 SVGAGI (reference sequence). This CDR3 comprises 15 residues. The V end was cut by 6 bases, the J end by 6 bases, with 18 bases between. The CDR3 region is CASSTTGPGVNEQFF. The DNA for the CDR3 is TGTGCCAGCAGCACAACAGGGCCGGGCGTCAATGAGCAGTTCTTC.

The chain is built from TRBV29-1 and TRBJ2-7; 9 nucleotides align to TRBD1. The CDR3 sequence is 15 residues long. Germline V lookup: CDR1 SQVTM, CDR2 ANQGSEA. The J segment lost 4 bases and the V segment lost 0 bases, leaving 7 bases of the junction unmatched. The CDR3 nucleotides are TGCAGCGTTGAAGACGCCGGGACAGGGTCTTACGAGCAGTACTTC. It is translated as CSVEDAGTGSYEQYF.

This chain joins TRBV19 and TRBJ1-6; no clear D gene. The germline V gene has CDR1 LNHDA and CDR2 SQIVND (reference sequence). There are 14 residues in the CDR3. V gave up 6 bases and J gave up 10 bases, with 16 bases separating them. The CDR3 here is CASRQDNVASPLHF. The CDR3, as DNA: TGTGCCAGTAGACAAGACAACGTGGCATCACCCCTCCACTTT.

The genes are TRBV25-1 and TRBJ1-1; 8 nucleotides match TRBD1. CDR1 and CDR2 from the germline V gene are MGHDK and SYGVNS. V lost 5 bases to trimming and J lost 4 bases; unmatched junction nucleotides: 3. The CDR3 runs 13 residues. The CDR3 loop is CASSRQGSTEAFF. Here the CDR3 DNA reads TGTGCCAGCAGTCGACAGGGGAGCACTGAAGCTTTCTTT.

The V and J genes are TRBV18 and TRBJ2-7; D not resolved. CDR1 is KGHSH, CDR2 LQKENI, per germline. Trimming left V 6 bases short and J 8 bases short, with 17 bases between. The CDR3 is 13 residues long. The chain's CDR3 is CASSLWALNQQYF. CDR3 coding DNA: TGTGCCAGCTCCCTTTGGGCCTTGAACCAGCAGTACTTC.

The chain couples TRBV6-6 to TRBJ1-2, with a tentative D call TRBD1 (5 bases). Trimming removed 0 bases from V and 8 bases from J, with 13 bases in between. The V gene's germline CDR1 is MNHNY and CDR2 SVGAGI (reference sequence). CDR3 length: 14 amino acids. The CDR3 DNA follows: TGTGCCAGCAGTTACTCAGGGCAGGGTCAGGGCTACACCTTC. This gives the protein CASSYSGQGQGYTF.